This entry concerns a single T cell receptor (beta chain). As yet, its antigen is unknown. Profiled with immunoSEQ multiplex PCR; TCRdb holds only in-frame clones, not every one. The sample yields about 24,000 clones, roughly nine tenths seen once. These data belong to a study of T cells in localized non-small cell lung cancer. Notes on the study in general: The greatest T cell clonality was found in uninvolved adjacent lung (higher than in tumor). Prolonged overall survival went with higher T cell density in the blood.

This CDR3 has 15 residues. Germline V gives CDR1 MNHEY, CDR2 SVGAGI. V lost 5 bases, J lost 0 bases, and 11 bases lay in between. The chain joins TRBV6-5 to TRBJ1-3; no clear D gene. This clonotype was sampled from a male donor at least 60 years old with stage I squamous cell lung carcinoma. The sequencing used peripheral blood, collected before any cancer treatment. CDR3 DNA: TGTGCCAGCAGTCGAGGACGGCGCTCTGGAAACACCATATATTTT. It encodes CASSRGRRSGNTIYF.